These 27 T cell receptor beta chains originate from one sample sequenced in a study of blood T cell repertoires in COVID-19. Assay used: immunoSEQ multiplex PCR; TCRdb lists only in-frame clones, some missing. The data show about 400,000 clones, over 75% seen once. The sequenced sample was PBMCs or T cells enriched from blood (not recorded which). These receptors came from a woman in her 30s who had recovered from COVID-19.

This clone was seen once. J is TRBJ2-1 and V is TRBV29-1; no reliable D call. Germline CDR1 and CDR2: SQVTM and ANQGSEA. This CDR3 has 11 residues. V shed 4 bases and J shed 5 bases, with 6 bases lying between them. As DNA, the CDR3 is TGCAGCGTTGGGGCAGACAATGAGCAGTTCTTC. Translating it yields CSVGADNEQFF.

The chain is built from TRBV6-2 or TRBV6-3 and TRBJ1-3; TRBD1 aligns across 7 bases. The junction had 12 bases not matched to a gene; V was cut back by 5 bases and J by 8 bases. This CDR3 contains 15 residues. CDR1 and CDR2 (germline): MNHEY, SVGEGT. CDR3 sequence: CASSRPGTAPDTIYF. DNA of the CDR3: TGTGCCAGCAGTCGACCCGGGACAGCCCCGGACACCATATATTTT.

The V call is TRBV27, the J call TRBJ2-1; TRBD2 matches 7 bases. The germline V gene encodes CDR1 MNHEY and CDR2 SMNVEV (reference sequence). This CDR3 has 13 amino acids. V dropped 5 bases and J dropped 9; count of bases not matched to a gene: 7. CDR3 region: CASSGLGGGEQFF. In DNA, the CDR3 is TGTGCCAGCAGTGGCCTTGGCGGGGGTGAGCAGTTCTTC.

This clone turned up a few times. The V call is TRBV5-5, the J call TRBJ2-5; 8 bases map to TRBD1. V lost 4 bases, J lost 5 bases, and 7 bases stayed unmatched. Looked up from germline, CDR1 is SGHKS and CDR2 is YYEKEE (reference sequence). The CDR3 extends over 14 amino acids. Here the CDR3 DNA reads TGTGCCAGCAGCGAGCAGGGGGCAGGCGAGACCCAGTACTTC. It yields the protein CASSEQGAGETQYF.

This chain uses TRBV19 with TRBJ1-2; TRBD1 matches at 11 bases. After removal of 5 bases from V and 4 bases from J, the junction contained 6 bases not matched to a gene. Germline V gives CDR1 LNHDA, CDR2 SQIVND (reference sequence). The CDR3 consists of 15 residues. DNA for the CDR3: TGTGCCAGTAGTCCCCGGACAGGGGGCAGCTATGGCTACACCTTC. Protein sequence: CASSPRTGGSYGYTF.

The chain has TRBV27 and TRBJ2-7, with 16 nucleotides matching TRBD2. Germline CDR1 is MNHEY and CDR2 is SMNVEV (reference sequence). The CDR3 has 21 residues. The V segment lost 8 bases and the J segment 3 bases; nucleotides outside the gene matches: 22. The CDR3, as DNA: TGTGCCAGCCTGCAACAACAAAAGGGACTAGCGGGAGGGATGCAAAACTACGAGCAGTACTTC. Protein sequence: CASLQQQKGLAGGMQNYEQYF.

The V and J genes are TRBV19 and TRBJ1-1; no clear D. The CDR3 is 12 amino acids. Germline V gene sequence: CDR1 LNHDA, CDR2 SQIVND (reference sequence). Trimming shortened V by 6 bases and J by 1 base, and 6 bases separated the two germline ends. Here the CDR3 reads CASRRWNTEAFF. The DNA of the CDR3 is TGTGCCAGTAGGAGGTGGAACACTGAAGCTTTCTTT.

The gene calls are TRBV28 and TRBJ1-1; D remains unclear. The V gene's germline CDR1 is MDHEN and CDR2 SYDVKM. V gave up 4 bases and J gave up 0 bases, with 12 bases separating them. This CDR3 has 15 residues. CDR3 DNA: TGTGCCAGCAGTTCGTTGACATCGATGAACACTGAAGCTTTCTTT. This codes for CASSSLTSMNTEAFF.

The chain uses TRBV20-1 and TRBJ2-7, with D possibly matching TRBD1 (6 bases). This CDR3 region has 14 residues. V was pared by 3 bases and J by 1 base, with 13 bases between. Germline CDR1 and CDR2: DFQATT and SNEGSKA (reference sequence). The CDR3 region is CSASASGQSYEQYF. CDR3 nucleotide sequence: TGCAGTGCTAGTGCCTCCGGACAGTCCTACGAGCAGTACTTC.

The chain couples TRBV19 to TRBJ1-2; D perhaps matches TRBD1 (5 bases). The CDR3 has 15 amino acids. The V end lost 3 bases, the J end lost 5 bases, and 16 bases lay between the germline ends. CDR1 is LNHDA, CDR2 SQIVND, per germline (reference sequence). The CDR3 DNA follows: TGTGCCAGTAGTATCGTAATGTCAGGGCTATATGGCTACACCTTC. This gives the protein CASSIVMSGLYGYTF.

The rearrangement uses TRBV25-1 and TRBJ1-4; no clear D gene. This CDR3 region has 14 residues. Trimming cost V 3 bases and J 4 bases, with 9 bases left between them. Looked up from germline, CDR1 is MGHDK and CDR2 is SYGVNS. CDR3 sequence: CASSEEGGNEKLFF. The CDR3 DNA reads as TGTGCCAGCAGTGAGGAGGGAGGTAATGAAAAACTGTTTTTT.

The chain recombines TRBV11-2 with TRBJ2-7; D may be TRBD1 (7 bases). Per germline, CDR1 SGHAT and CDR2 FQNNGV. Trimming cost V 0 bases and J 4 bases, with 13 bases left between them. CDR3 length: 15 amino acids. The CDR3 nucleotides are TGTGCCAGCAGCTTAGATCCGGAGGGGGCGTACGAGCAGTACTTC. It encodes CASSLDPEGAYEQYF.

This chain connects TRBV28 to TRBJ1-2; no firm D call. Germline CDR1 reads MDHEN; CDR2 reads SYDVKM. CDR3 length: 12 amino acids. Trimming took 4 bases from V and 8 from J, leaving 11 bases between them. CDR3 residues: CASSSGLVGYTF. CDR3 nucleotides: TGTGCCAGCAGTTCCGGACTGGTCGGCTACACCTTC.

The genes are TRBV2 and TRBJ1-1, with 8 nucleotides matching TRBD1. Trimming at V came to 7 bases and at J to 1 base, leaving 2 bases not matched to a gene. The CDR3 sequence is 13 residues long. Germline V gene sequence: CDR1 SNHLY, CDR2 FYNNEI. The CDR3 bases are TGTGCCAGCACGACAGGGGAGAACACTGAAGCTTTCTTT. It yields the protein CASTTGENTEAFF.

V usage is TRBV29-1 and J usage is TRBJ1-1, with TRBD1 identical over 8 bases. The CDR3 loop spans 15 amino acids. V lost 3 bases and J lost 1; bases outside the gene matches: 7. CDR1 is SQVTM, CDR2 ANQGSEA, per germline. This CDR3 reads CSVEGVTGANTEAFF. The CDR3 DNA sequence: TGCAGCGTTGAGGGGGTGACAGGGGCGAACACTGAAGCTTTCTTT.

The chain joins TRBV6-5 to TRBJ2-7, with 8 bases identical to TRBD1. The CDR3 loop spans 13 amino acids. Germline CDR1 and CDR2: MNHEY and SVGAGI. V lost 8 bases and J lost 3; bases outside the gene matches: 6. CDR3 DNA sequence: TGTGCCAGCTCTGACAGGGGAGGCTACGAGCAGTACTTC. As protein: CASSDRGGYEQYF.

The chain carries TRBV5-1 and TRBJ2-6; D might be TRBD2 (5 bases). Trimming took off 0 bases at V and 4 bases at J, with 11 bases between the two ends. The CDR3 has 16 amino acids. CDR1 and CDR2 (germline): SGHRS, YFSETQ. For the CDR3, the DNA is TGCGCCAGCAGCTTGGCGGGGAACTCCGGGGCCAACGTCCTGACTTTC. Protein product: CASSLAGNSGANVLTF.

This chain joins TRBV27 and TRBJ2-7, with 9 bases lining up with TRBD1. The trim removed 8 bases at V and 2 bases at J, leaving 1 base unmatched. From germline, CDR1 is MNHEY and CDR2 SMNVEV (reference sequence). This CDR3 contains 12 residues. The DNA of the CDR3 is TGTGCCAGCTGGGACAGGGCCTACGAGCAGTACTTC. It is translated as CASWDRAYEQYF.

This clone is a singleton in its sample. The V call is TRBV25-1, the J call TRBJ2-3, with a weak D call TRBD1 (6 bases). Trimming removed 5 bases at V and 3 bases at J, with 12 bases between. This CDR3 has 14 amino acids. From germline, CDR1 is MGHDK and CDR2 SYGVNS. Here the CDR3 DNA reads TGTGCCAGCAGTAGGGAGAGGGGGACAGATACGCAGTATTTT. Residues: CASSRERGTDTQYF.

The V call is TRBV7-9, the J call TRBJ2-7; 9 bases agree with TRBD1. The germline V gene has CDR1 SEHNR and CDR2 FQNEAQ (reference sequence). The CDR3 has 16 residues. After removal of 5 bases from V and 5 bases from J, the junction contained 13 bases not matched to a gene. The CDR3 sequence: CASSPGGTGQNNEQYF. The CDR3 DNA reads as TGTGCCAGCAGCCCCGGCGGGACAGGGCAAAACAACGAGCAGTACTTC.

The table lists this clone with a few counts. The rearrangement joins TRBV18 to TRBJ2-5; 10 bases match TRBD2. CDR3 length: 16 amino acids. With V trimmed by 5 bases and J by 0 bases, 6 bases remained unmatched. In germline, CDR1 is KGHSH, CDR2 LQKENI. This CDR3 reads CASSSTSGTYQETQYF. The CDR3 DNA reads as TGTGCCAGCTCATCTACTAGCGGGACATACCAAGAGACCCAGTACTTC.

The chain employs TRBV5-4 and TRBJ1-1; a weak D match, TRBD1 (5 bases). Trimming shortened V by 2 bases and J by 3 bases, and 11 bases separated the two germline ends. CDR3 length equals 14 residues. Germline V CDR1 and CDR2: SGHNT, YYREEE (reference sequence). The DNA of the CDR3 is TGTGCCAGCAGCTTCGGCAGGGCGTACACTGAAGCTTTCTTT. The encoded protein is CASSFGRAYTEAFF.

CDR3 sequence reads: CASSLLADRENQPQHF. Written as DNA, the CDR3 is TGTGCCAGCAGTTTACTTGCGGACAGGGAGAATCAGCCCCAGCATTTT. The chain is built from TRBV27 and TRBJ1-5, with 8 bases lining up with TRBD1. Unmatched junction bases numbered 7, after V lost 2 bases and J lost 4 bases. Germline values: CDR1 MNHEY, CDR2 SMNVEV (reference sequence). The CDR3 is 16 residues long.

Here the CDR3 DNA reads TGTGCCAGCAGTTTAGTGGAGGACTACGAGCAGTACTTC. Residues: CASSLVEDYEQYF. The rearrangement uses TRBV12-3 or TRBV12-4 and TRBJ2-7; the D gene is possibly TRBD2 (5 bases). With 1 base removed from V and 3 bases from J, the gap between germline ends came to 7 bases. The CDR3 is 13 residues long.

The genes are TRBV6-5 and TRBJ2-4; 9 positions agree with TRBD1. This CDR3 spans 16 amino acids. Trimming took 0 bases from V and 6 from J; bases not matched to a gene: 6. Germline CDR1 is MNHEY and CDR2 is SVGAGI. The DNA for the CDR3 is TGTGCCAGCAGTTACTCGGACACAGGGGGCAGAAACATTCAGTACTTC. This codes for CASSYSDTGGRNIQYF.

The V and J genes are TRBV3-1 (or the pseudogene TRBV3-2) and TRBJ2-2; TRBD1 is a possible D gene (5 bases). The ends were cut back, 0 bases at V and 5 bases at J, with 10 bases in the middle. Germline V lookup: CDR1 LGHDT, CDR2 YNNKEL (reference sequence). This CDR3 contains 15 residues. Written as DNA, the CDR3 is TGTGCCAGCAGCCAAGACAGGGTCGGAACCGGGGAGCTGTTTTTT. As protein: CASSQDRVGTGELFF.

This chain uses TRBV19 with TRBJ2-7; 7 bases agree with TRBD1. J lost 2 bases, V lost 3 bases, and 10 bases had no gene match. The CDR3 has 16 residues. Germline V gene lookup returns CDR1 LNHDA and CDR2 SQIVND (reference sequence). The CDR3 DNA reads TGTGCCAGTAGTATCAACAGGGGTCCCTACCCCTACGAGCAGTACTTC. Translated, it gives CASSINRGPYPYEQYF.